This entry features one T cell receptor (beta chain) sequence. The antigen remains unidentified. Germline values: CDR1 LNHDA, CDR2 SQIVND (reference sequence). This CDR3 has 14 amino acids. The data originate from a study of CXCR3-negative and CXCR3-positive naive CD8 T cells. TRB cDNA was prepared as libraries by UMI-labeled 5' RACE. TCRdb re-called the 5' RACE reads; one entry per CDR3 protein, DNA not given. The specimen's table records some 150,000 distinct CDR3 sequences. Whole-study findings and limits: CXCR3-negative naive cells had less hydrophobic TRB CDR3s than did CXCR3-positive naive cells. The study inferred TCR strength from TRB CDR3 properties and found comparable surface CD5 between naive subsets.

CD45RO-CCR7+CD27+CD95- defined naive CD8+ T cells. The rearrangement links TRBV19 to TRBJ2-1; TCRdb selects TRBD1, and the lack of DNA leaves this call unchecked. This TCR was recovered from a human donor in good health. Some clones in this sample may be carry-over from other donors' samples. Sequencing used naive CXCR3+ CD8+ T cells from blood. Subset meaning: CD45RO-CCR7+CD27+CD95- naive CD8+ T cells expressing CXCR3 (TNR3+). CDR3 sequence: CASSKGNGAAEQFF.